The rows below give T cell receptor beta chains drawn from one sample of a study of cytomegalovirus exposure and HLA in healthy donors. Sequenced by immunoSEQ multiplex PCR; TCRdb stores in-frame clones only, minus some. Among roughly 280,000 clones listed, roughly 70% were seen once. The source material was PBMCs. Source of these receptors: a female donor in good health and CMV-seronegative. The CDR3 runs from the conserved cysteine through the conserved F or W. The D gene is left open where the match is weak. Clone size appears in some rows only: once, few, many, or a class for an expanded clone.

>TRBV7-6|NA|TRBJ1-2|NA
CASSDGGGGYGYTF
TGTGCCAGCAGCGACGGAGGGGGGGGCTATGGCTACACCTTC
>TRBV10-1|NA|TRBJ2-5|NA
CASHLRDRETQYF
TGCGCCAGCCACCTGCGGGATAGAGAGACCCAGTACTTC
>TRBV2|NA|TRBJ2-1|TRBD2
CASILAGLSYNEQFF
TGTGCCAGCATTCTAGCGGGACTATCCTACAATGAGCAGTTCTTC
>TRBV6-1|few|TRBJ2-1|TRBD2
CASIGASGRSEQFF
TGTGCCAGCATAGGGGCTAGCGGGAGGAGTGAGCAGTTCTTC
>TRBV6-6|NA|TRBJ1-1|TRBD1
CASTDGTGGRGTEAFF
TGTGCCAGCACTGACGGGACAGGGGGCCGAGGGACTGAAGCTTTCTTT
>TRBV2|NA|TRBJ1-2|NA
CASSDFGRNYGYTF
TGTGCCAGCAGTGATTTTGGCCGCAACTATGGCTACACCTTC
>TRBV9|NA|TRBJ2-7|NA
CASSVALGGPSYEQYF
TGTGCCAGCAGCGTAGCTCTTGGCGGGCCCTCCTACGAGCAGTACTTC
>TRBV25-1|NA|TRBJ1-1|TRBD1
CASSPSRGQATEAFF
TGTGCCAGCAGCCCAAGCAGGGGGCAGGCCACTGAAGCTTTCTTT
>TRBV2|NA|TRBJ2-1|TRBD2
CASSETVGGIYNEQFF
TGTGCCAGCAGTGAAACGGTGGGGGGGATTTACAATGAGCAGTTCTTC
>TRBV6-1|NA|TRBJ2-1|NA
CASSERRGSSYNEQFF
TGTGCCAGCAGTGAGCGGCGGGGAAGCTCCTACAATGAGCAGTTCTTC
>TRBV30|NA|TRBJ1-4|NA
CAWSVRRAPSEKLFF
TGTGCCTGGAGTGTAAGGAGGGCTCCCAGTGAAAAACTGTTTTTT
>TRBV5-1|once|TRBJ1-3|TRBD1
CASTGTGSGNTIYF
TGCGCCAGCACAGGGACAGGGAGCGGAAACACCATATATTTT
>TRBV10-3|NA|TRBJ2-1|NA
CAISESGSRSYNEQFF
TGTGCCATCAGTGAGTCTGGTAGCCGATCGTACAATGAGCAGTTCTTC
>TRBV20-1|NA|TRBJ2-1|NA
CSVRGDSEQFF
TGCAGTGTTAGAGGTGACAGTGAGCAGTTCTTC
>TRBV5-1|NA|TRBJ2-3|NA
CASSLSLEAQYF
TGCGCCAGCAGCTTGAGCCTCGAGGCGCAGTATTTT
>TRBV2|NA|TRBJ1-1|NA
CASSWTVNTEAFF
TGTGCCAGCAGTTGGACAGTTAACACTGAAGCTTTCTTT
>TRBV19|NA|TRBJ1-1|NA
CASSLGEVTEAFF
TGTGCCAGTAGTCTTGGGGAGGTCACTGAAGCTTTCTTT
>TRBV2|NA|TRBJ1-5|NA
CASRQGNQPQHF
TGTGCCAGCAGACAGGGCAATCAGCCCCAGCATTTT
>TRBV28|NA|TRBJ1-5|NA
CASSLPSGPQHF
TGTGCCAGCAGTTTACCCTCGGGGCCCCAGCATTTT
>TRBV4-2|once|TRBJ1-1|TRBD1
CASSPTDRVRENTEAFF
TGTGCCAGCAGCCCGACGGACAGGGTCCGAGAGAACACTGAAGCTTTCTTT